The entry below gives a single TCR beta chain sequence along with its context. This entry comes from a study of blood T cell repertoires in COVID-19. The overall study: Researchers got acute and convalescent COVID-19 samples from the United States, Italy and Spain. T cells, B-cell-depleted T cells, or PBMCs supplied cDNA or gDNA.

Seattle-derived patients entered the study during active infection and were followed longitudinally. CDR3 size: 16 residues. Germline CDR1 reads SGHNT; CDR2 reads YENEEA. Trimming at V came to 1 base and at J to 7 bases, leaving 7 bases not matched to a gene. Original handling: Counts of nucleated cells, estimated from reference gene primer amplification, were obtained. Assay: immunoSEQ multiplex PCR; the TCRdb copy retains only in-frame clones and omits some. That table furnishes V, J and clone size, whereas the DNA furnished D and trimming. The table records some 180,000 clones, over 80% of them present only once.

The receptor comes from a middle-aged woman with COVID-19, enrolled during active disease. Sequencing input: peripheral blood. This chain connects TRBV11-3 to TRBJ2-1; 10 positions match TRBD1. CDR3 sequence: CASSLAGQGMLNEQFF. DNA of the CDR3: TGTGCCAGCAGCTTAGCGGGACAGGGGATGTTAAATGAGCAGTTCTTC. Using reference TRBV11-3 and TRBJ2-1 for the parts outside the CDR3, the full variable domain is EAGVVQSPRYKIIEKKQPVAFWCNPISGHNTLYWYLQNLGQGPELLIRYENEEAVDDSQLPKDRFSAERLKGVDSTLKIQPAELGDSAVYLCASSLAGQGMLNEQFFGPGTRLTVL.